The clone carrying this TCR beta chain was found many times. Its specificity is unknown. This record belongs to a study of tumor and adjacent non-tumor tissue in lung cancer. As for the study in general: Aged about 31 to 80 years, patients included approximately 11 men and five or six women with stage I to III disease. Around 4 million productive TCRbeta reads were obtained per sample on average.

Study-level findings and limits: Compared with tumor, normal lung showed significantly lower TCR diversity. In normal lung, the top 100 clones were significantly more dominant than in tumor.

A modified ARM-PCR protocol with three rounds of nested PCR amplified TCRbeta. MiXCR was run by TCRdb on the multiplex PCR reads, yielding one entry per CDR3 protein. The sample lists more than 85,000 distinct CDR3 sequences, over 55% occurring once. RNA was extracted from bulk tissue without any cell sorting. This non-tumor lung sample came from over 3 cm beyond the tumor edge. Trimming took off 6 bases at V and 3 bases at J, with 17 bases between the two ends. Germline CDR1 is MNHNY and CDR2 is SVGAGI (reference sequence). This CDR3 spans 16 amino acids. This receptor was taken from a man between 25 and 39 years old with non-small cell lung cancer. V gene TRBV6-6 combines with J gene TRBJ1-4; D uncertain. Sequenced material: distant non-tumor lung tissue. The CDR3 coding sequence is TGTGCCAGCAGCAGCCACCCCTACAGCTCTAATGAAAAACTGTTTTTT. Translating it yields CASSSHPYSSNEKLFF.